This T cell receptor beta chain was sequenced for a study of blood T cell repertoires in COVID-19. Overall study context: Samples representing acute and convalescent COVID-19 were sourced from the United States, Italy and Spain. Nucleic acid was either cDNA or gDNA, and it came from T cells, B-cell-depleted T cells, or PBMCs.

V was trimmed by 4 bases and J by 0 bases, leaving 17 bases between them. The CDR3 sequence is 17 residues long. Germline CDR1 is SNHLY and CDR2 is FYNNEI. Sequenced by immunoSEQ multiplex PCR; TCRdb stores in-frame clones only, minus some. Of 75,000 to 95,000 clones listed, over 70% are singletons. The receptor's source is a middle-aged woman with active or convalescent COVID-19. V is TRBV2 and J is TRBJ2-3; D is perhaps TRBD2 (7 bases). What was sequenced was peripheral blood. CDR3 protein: CASSVYKGGMSTDTQYF. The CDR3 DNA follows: TGTGCCAGCAGTGTGTATAAGGGGGGGATGAGCACAGATACGCAGTATTTT.